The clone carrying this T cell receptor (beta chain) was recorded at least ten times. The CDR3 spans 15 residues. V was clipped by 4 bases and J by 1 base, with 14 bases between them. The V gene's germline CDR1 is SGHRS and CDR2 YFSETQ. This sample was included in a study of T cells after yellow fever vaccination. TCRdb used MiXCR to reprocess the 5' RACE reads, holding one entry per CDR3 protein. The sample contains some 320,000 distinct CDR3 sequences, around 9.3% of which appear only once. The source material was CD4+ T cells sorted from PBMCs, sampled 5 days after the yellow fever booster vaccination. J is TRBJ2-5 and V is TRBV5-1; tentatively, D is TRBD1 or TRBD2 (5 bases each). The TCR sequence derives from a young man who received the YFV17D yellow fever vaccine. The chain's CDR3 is CASSPGQGPQETQYF. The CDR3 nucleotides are TGCGCCAGCAGCCCCGGTCAGGGACCCCAAGAGACCCAGTACTTC.